The next 15 T cell receptor beta chains were all read from a single sample in a study of spatial heterogeneity in lung cancer. Described time point: blood at routine non-recurrence follow-up after resection. TCRdb itself ran the 5' RACE reads through MiXCR, one entry per CDR3 protein. The table lists approximately 100,000 distinct CDR3 sequences, approximately 19% of them singletons. This specimen was PBMCs, taken at follow-up. These receptors were obtained from a male donor with early-stage non-small cell lung cancer.

The rearrangement uses TRBV20-1 and TRBJ1-1; 8 nucleotides agree with TRBD1. The CDR3 loop spans 11 amino acids. Losses at the gene ends were 8 bases for V and 4 bases for J; bases not matched to a gene: 3. Germline V CDR1 and CDR2: DFQATT, SNEGSKA (reference sequence). The DNA of the CDR3 is TGCAGTTCACAGGGGGGCACTGAAGCTTTCTTT. It codes for CSSQGGTEAFF.

The J gene is TRBJ1-4, the V gene TRBV19; tentatively, D is TRBD1 (5 bases). The CDR3 consists of 15 residues. Looked up from germline, CDR1 is LNHDA and CDR2 is SQIVND (reference sequence). Between the trimmed V and J ends, which lost 3 bases and 2 bases, there was a span of 10 bases. The CDR3 reads CASSMGDVTNEKLFF. DNA of the CDR3: TGTGCCAGTAGTATGGGGGACGTGACTAATGAAAAACTGTTTTTT.

V is TRBV7-2 and J is TRBJ2-2; D tentatively reads TRBD1 or TRBD2 (7 bases each). Per the germline V gene, CDR1 is SGHTA and CDR2 is FQGNSA. The CDR3 spans 17 residues. V shed 3 bases and J shed 1 base, with 15 bases lying between them. CDR3 DNA sequence: TGTGCCAGCAGCTTGAAAAGCGGGACAGTGAACACCGGGGAGCTGTTTTTT. Translated, it gives CASSLKSGTVNTGELFF.

V and J are TRBV24-1 and TRBJ2-3; weak D call: TRBD1 (6 bases). This CDR3 spans 17 amino acids. Between the trimmed V and J ends, which lost 0 bases and 2 bases, there was a span of 14 bases. CDR1 is KGHDR and CDR2 is SFDVKD in the germline V gene. CDR3 amino acids: CATSDLNQGINTDTQYF. The CDR3 DNA reads as TGTGCCACCAGTGATTTGAACCAGGGGATTAACACAGATACGCAGTATTTT.

This sequence joins TRBV19 and TRBJ2-3; maybe TRBD2 (7 bases). Germline V gives CDR1 LNHDA, CDR2 SQIVND (reference sequence). The ends were cut back, 6 bases at V and 9 bases at J, with 22 bases in the middle. The CDR3 totals 15 residues. CDR3 protein: CASRGAGLQAGTQYF. The CDR3 DNA follows: TGTGCCAGTAGGGGGGCGGGCCTACAAGCGGGGACGCAGTATTTT.

The rearrangement uses TRBV9 and TRBJ1-1; no reliable D call. There are 13 residues in the CDR3. The germline V gene encodes CDR1 SGDLS and CDR2 YYNGEE. The V and J ends lost 0 bases and 2 bases respectively, with 5 bases between them. The CDR3 loop is CASSVVYNTEAFF. CDR3 sequence (DNA): TGTGCCAGCAGCGTAGTCTACAACACTGAAGCTTTCTTT.

The rearrangement joins TRBV7-9 to TRBJ2-5; no definite D call. The CDR3 is 13 residues long. The ends were cut back, 1 base at V and 1 base at J, with 4 bases in the middle. From germline, CDR1 is SEHNR and CDR2 FQNEAQ (reference sequence). The CDR3 is CASSLDFQETQYF. In DNA, the CDR3 is TGTGCCAGCAGCTTAGATTTCCAAGAGACCCAGTACTTC.

Only a few counts were recorded for this clonotype. The chain joins TRBV29-1 to TRBJ2-7; D may be TRBD1 (6 bases). The CDR3 covers 12 residues. V was trimmed by 4 bases and J by 4 bases, leaving 11 bases between them. Germline-derived CDR1 and CDR2 are SQVTM and ANQGSEA. CDR3 in DNA: TGCAGCGTTGCAGGGGATCTTTACGAGCAGTACTTC. Protein: CSVAGDLYEQYF.

This chain links TRBV24-1 with TRBJ1-2; D is ambiguous. Germline assignment: CDR1 KGHDR and CDR2 SFDVKD. V gave up 3 bases and J gave up 3 bases, with 10 bases separating them. The CDR3 contains 14 residues. The CDR3 region is CATSDIVRDYGYTF. CDR3 DNA sequence: TGTGCCACCAGTGATATTGTACGTGACTATGGCTACACCTTC.

This clonotype appeared a few times. This chain joins TRBV7-2 and TRBJ2-3, with D perhaps being TRBD1 or TRBD2 (5 bases each). The germline gives CDR1 SGHTA, CDR2 FQGNSA. The CDR3 spans 14 residues. The V gene lost 5 bases and the J gene lost 1 base, with 10 bases spanning the gap. CDR3: CASSAEGRTDTQYF. The CDR3 DNA reads TGTGCCAGCAGCGCCGAGGGACGCACAGATACGCAGTATTTT.

This rearrangement joins TRBV4-1 to TRBJ2-7, with TRBD2 matching 9 bases. Germline trimming cut 1 base from V and 4 bases from J; bases unmatched to any gene: 8. Germline assignment: CDR1 MGHRA and CDR2 YSYEKL. The CDR3 is 16 residues long. The CDR3 coding sequence is TGCGCCAGCAGCCAAGTCCCTTTGGGACTAGCTTACGAGCAGTACTTC. It yields the protein CASSQVPLGLAYEQYF.

A few counts support this clonotype. Germline and junction disagree at one end, which may indicate a read error. The chain carries TRBV5-1 and TRBJ2-1; TRBD1 matches 9 bases. Germline values: CDR1 SGHRS, CDR2 YFSETQ. The CDR3 runs to 16 residues. This CDR3 is CASRLAGTGLHNEQFF. The CDR3, as DNA: TGCGCCAGCAGATTGGCGGGGACAGGGCTACACAATGAGCAGTTCTTC.

In this sample, this clonotype turned up a few times. The V call is TRBV5-1, the J call TRBJ1-1; D unresolved. V was cut by 1 base and J by 0 bases, with 10 bases left in between. The CDR3 is 15 amino acids. CDR1 and CDR2 (germline): SGHRS, YFSETQ. This CDR3 is CASSLLGIMNTEAFF. The CDR3 nucleotides read TGCGCCAGCAGCTTGTTGGGTATCATGAACACTGAAGCTTTCTTT.

The sample holds many counts of this clonotype. This chain connects TRBV5-4 to TRBJ2-1; no clear D. Germline CDR1 and CDR2: SGHNT and YYREEE (reference sequence). The CDR3 contains 12 residues. V was pared by 5 bases and J by 7 bases, with 10 bases between. DNA for the CDR3: TGTGCCAGCAGAAACAACTTGAATGAGCAGTTCTTC. It is translated as CASRNNLNEQFF.

In its sample, this clonotype was seen a few times. The V and J genes are TRBV6-2 or TRBV6-3 and TRBJ2-1, with D perhaps matching TRBD2 (6 bases). There are 14 residues in the CDR3. Trimming shortened V by 7 bases and J by 3 bases, and 13 bases separated the two germline ends. Looked up from germline, CDR1 is MNHEY and CDR2 is SVGEGT. The CDR3 region is CASKGGTVYNEQFF. The CDR3 DNA sequence: TGTGCCAGCAAGGGCGGGACCGTCTACAATGAGCAGTTCTTC.